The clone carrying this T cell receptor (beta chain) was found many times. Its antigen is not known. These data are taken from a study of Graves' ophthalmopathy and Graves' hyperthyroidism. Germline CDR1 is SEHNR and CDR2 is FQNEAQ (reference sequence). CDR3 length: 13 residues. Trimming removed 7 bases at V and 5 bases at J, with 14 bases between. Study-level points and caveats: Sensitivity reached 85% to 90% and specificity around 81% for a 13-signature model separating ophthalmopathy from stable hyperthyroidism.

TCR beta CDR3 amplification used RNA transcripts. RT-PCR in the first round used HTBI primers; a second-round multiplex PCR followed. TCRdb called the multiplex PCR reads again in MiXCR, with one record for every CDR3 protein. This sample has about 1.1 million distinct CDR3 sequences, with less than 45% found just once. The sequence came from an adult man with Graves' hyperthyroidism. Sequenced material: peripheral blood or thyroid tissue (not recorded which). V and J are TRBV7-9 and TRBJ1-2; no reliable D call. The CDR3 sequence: CASTPDVDYGYTF. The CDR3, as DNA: TGTGCCAGCACCCCGGACGTGGATTATGGCTACACCTTC.